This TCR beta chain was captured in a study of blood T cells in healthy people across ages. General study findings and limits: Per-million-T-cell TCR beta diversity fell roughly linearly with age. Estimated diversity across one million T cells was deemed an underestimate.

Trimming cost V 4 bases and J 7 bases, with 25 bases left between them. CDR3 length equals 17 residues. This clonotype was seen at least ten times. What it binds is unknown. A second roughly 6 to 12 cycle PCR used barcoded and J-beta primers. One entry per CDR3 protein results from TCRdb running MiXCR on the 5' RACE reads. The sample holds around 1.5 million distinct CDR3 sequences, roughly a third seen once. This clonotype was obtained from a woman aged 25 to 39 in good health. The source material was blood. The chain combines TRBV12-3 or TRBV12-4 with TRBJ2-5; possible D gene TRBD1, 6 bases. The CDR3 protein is CASSSIKGQTDKGTQYF. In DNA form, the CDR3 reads TGTGCCAGCAGTTCTATTAAGGGACAAACGGACAAGGGGACCCAGTACTTC.